The clone carrying this TCR beta chain was counted a few times. Its target is not known. This record comes from a study of early T cells in non-severe SARS-CoV-2 infection. Study-wide context: Whole-blood bulk RNA, unsorted, was sequenced, and chains were unpaired. Whole-study findings and limits: VDJdb matching, biased toward anti-spike CD8 responses, missed private and CD4 specificities.

The TCR library protocol attached unique molecular identifiers to the individual cDNA molecules. TCRdb independently ran MiXCR on the 5' RACE reads; one entry per CDR3 protein. The profile covers 66,000 or so distinct CDR3 sequences, with roughly an eighth appearing a single time and about 8% taken by the ten largest. This CDR3 is 15 amino acids long. Looked up from germline, CDR1 is SGHNT and CDR2 is YYREEE (reference sequence). The germline V and J ends were trimmed by 2 bases and 3 bases, with 15 bases remaining between them. Sequencing was carried out using whole blood. This TCR came from an adult who was a healthcare worker with PCR-confirmed SARS-CoV-2 infection or an uninfected control (not recorded which). The chain is built from TRBV5-4 and TRBJ2-7; D is ambiguous. CDR3 in DNA: TGTGCCAGCAGCTTACCTGCGGATGGAGTCTACGAGCAGTACTTC. It specifies CASSLPADGVYEQYF.